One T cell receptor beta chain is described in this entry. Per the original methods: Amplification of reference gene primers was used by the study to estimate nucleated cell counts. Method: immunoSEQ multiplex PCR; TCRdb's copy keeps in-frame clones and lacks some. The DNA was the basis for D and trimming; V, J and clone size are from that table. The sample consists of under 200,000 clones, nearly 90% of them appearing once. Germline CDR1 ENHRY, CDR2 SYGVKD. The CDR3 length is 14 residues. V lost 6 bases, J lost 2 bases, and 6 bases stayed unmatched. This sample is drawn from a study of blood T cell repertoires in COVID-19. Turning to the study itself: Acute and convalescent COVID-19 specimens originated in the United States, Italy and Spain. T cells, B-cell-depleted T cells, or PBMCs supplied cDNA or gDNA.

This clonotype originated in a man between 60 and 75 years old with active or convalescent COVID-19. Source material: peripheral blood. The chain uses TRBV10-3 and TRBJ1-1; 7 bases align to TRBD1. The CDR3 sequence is CAISQDRFNTEAFF. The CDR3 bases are TGTGCCATCAGCCAGGACAGGTTCAACACTGAAGCTTTCTTT.